This TCR beta chain was captured by sequencing in a study of Graves' ophthalmopathy and Graves' hyperthyroidism. Study at large: There was a collection of peripheral blood at initial diagnosis, before any treatment.

RNA transcripts were the source from which TCR beta CDR3 regions were amplified. The authors performed first-round RT-PCR with HTBI primers and then a second-round multiplex PCR. TCRdb used MiXCR to reprocess the multiplex PCR reads, holding one entry per CDR3 protein. The table lists 450,000 or so distinct CDR3 sequences, 14% of them singletons. The CDR3 has 14 residues. Per the germline V gene, CDR1 is MNHNS and CDR2 is SASEGT. Ineligible for inclusion were patients with other autoimmune diseases, uncontrolled infections, pregnancy or lactation. Note on this clonotype: Relative to the germline gene, one junction end is altered; a read error may explain this.

This clonotype originated in a woman aged 30 to 39 with Graves' ophthalmopathy. The chain employs TRBV6-1 and TRBJ1-1, with a weak D call TRBD1 (5 bases). The sequenced sample consisted of blood. The CDR3 DNA is TGTGCCAGCAGTGAAGATTGGGGGAACACTGAAGCTTGGTTT. Its protein is CASSEDWGNTEAWF.